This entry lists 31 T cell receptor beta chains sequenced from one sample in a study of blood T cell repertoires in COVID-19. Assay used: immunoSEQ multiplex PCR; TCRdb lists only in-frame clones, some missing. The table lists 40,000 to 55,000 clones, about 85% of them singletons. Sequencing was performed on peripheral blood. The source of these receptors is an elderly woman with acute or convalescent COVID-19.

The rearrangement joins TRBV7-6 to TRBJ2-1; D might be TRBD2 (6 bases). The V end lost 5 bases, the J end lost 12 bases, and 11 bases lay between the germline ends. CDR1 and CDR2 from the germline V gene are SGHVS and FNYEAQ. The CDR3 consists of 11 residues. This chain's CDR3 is CASSPGTPQFF. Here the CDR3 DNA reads TGTGCCAGCAGCCCGGGGACTCCGCAGTTCTTC.

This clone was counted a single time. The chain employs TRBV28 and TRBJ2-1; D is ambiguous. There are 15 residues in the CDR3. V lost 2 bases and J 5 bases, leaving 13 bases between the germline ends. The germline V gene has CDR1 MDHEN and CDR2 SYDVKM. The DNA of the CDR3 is TGTGCCAGCAGTTTAGCTGGAGTAGGTAACAATGAGCAGTTCTTC. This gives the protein CASSLAGVGNNEQFF.

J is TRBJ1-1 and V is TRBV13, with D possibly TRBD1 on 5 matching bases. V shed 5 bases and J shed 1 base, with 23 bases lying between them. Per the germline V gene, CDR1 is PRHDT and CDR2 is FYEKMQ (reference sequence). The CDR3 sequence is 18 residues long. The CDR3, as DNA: TGTGCCAGCAGCCCACCAGTGACCCAAAAGGGGCCGAACACTGAAGCTTTCTTT. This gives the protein CASSPPVTQKGPNTEAFF. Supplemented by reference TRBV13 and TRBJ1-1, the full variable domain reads AAGVIQSPRHLIKEKRETATLKCYPIPRHDTVYWYQQGPGQDPQFLISFYEKMQSDKGSIPDRFSAQQFSDYHSELNMSSLELGDSALYFCASSPPVTQKGPNTEAFFGQGTRLTVV.

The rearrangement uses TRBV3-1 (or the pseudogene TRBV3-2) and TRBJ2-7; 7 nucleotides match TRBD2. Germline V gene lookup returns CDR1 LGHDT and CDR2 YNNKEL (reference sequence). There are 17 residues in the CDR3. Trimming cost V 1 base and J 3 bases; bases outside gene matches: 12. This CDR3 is CASSQVDSGTTLYEQYF. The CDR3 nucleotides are TGTGCCAGCAGCCAAGTAGACTCAGGGACTACACTCTACGAGCAGTACTTC.

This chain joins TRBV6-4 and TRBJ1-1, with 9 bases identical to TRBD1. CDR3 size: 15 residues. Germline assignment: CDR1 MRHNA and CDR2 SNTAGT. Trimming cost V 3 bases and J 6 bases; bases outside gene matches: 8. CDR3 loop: CASSEHGTGYAEAFF. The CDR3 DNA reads TGTGCCAGCAGTGAACACGGGACAGGGTACGCTGAAGCTTTCTTT.

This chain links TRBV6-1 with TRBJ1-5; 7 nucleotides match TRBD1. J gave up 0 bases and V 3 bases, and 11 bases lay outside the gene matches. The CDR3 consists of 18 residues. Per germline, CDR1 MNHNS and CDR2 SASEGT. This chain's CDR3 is CASSDEVGGQFSNQPQHF. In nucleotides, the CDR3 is TGTGCCAGCAGTGATGAGGTTGGGGGACAGTTTAGCAATCAGCCCCAGCATTTT.

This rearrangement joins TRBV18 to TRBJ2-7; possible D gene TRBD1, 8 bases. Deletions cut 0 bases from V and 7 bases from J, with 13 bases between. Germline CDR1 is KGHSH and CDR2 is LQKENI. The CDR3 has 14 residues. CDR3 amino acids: CASSPPTGGGEQYF. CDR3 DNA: TGTGCCAGCTCACCACCAACAGGGGGAGGGGAGCAGTACTTC.

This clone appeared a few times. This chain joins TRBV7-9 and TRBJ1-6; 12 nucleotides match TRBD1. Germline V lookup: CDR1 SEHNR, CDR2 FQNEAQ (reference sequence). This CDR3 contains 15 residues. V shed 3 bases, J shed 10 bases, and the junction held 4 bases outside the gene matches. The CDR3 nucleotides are TGTGCCAGCAGCTTTGCGGGACAGGGGGCATCACCCCTCCACTTT. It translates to CASSFAGQGASPLHF.

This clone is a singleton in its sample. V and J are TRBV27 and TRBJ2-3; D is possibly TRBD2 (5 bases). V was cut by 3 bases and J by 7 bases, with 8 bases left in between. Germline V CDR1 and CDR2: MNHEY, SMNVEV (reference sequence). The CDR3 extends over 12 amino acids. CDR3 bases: TGTGCCAGCAGTTTGTCGGGGTATACGCAGTATTTT. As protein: CASSLSGYTQYF.

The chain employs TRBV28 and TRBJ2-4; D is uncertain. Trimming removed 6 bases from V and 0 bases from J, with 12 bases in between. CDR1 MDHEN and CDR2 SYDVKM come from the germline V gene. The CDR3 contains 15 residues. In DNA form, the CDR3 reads TGTGCCAGCAGCGGATCTCAGGTAGCCAAAAACATTCAGTACTTC. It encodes CASSGSQVAKNIQYF.

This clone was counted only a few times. The CDR3 sequence: CATSDRGEAFF. CDR3 coding DNA: TGTGCCACCAGTGATCGGGGGGAAGCTTTCTTT. The chain couples TRBV24-1 to TRBJ1-1; possible D gene TRBD1, 5 bases. Germline V gene data show CDR1 as KGHDR and CDR2 as SFDVKD. The CDR3 spans 11 residues. V was clipped by 3 bases and J by 8 bases, with 6 bases between them.

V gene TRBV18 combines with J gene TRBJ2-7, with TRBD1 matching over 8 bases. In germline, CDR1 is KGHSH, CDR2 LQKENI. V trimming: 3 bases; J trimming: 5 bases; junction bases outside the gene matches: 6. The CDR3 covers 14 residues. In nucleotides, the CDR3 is TGTGCCAGCTCACCTGGACAGGGCGGAAACGAGCAGTACTTC. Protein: CASSPGQGGNEQYF.

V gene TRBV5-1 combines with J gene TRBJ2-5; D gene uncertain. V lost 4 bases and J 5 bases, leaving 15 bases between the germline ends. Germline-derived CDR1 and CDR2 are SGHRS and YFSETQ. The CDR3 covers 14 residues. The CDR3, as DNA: TGCGCCAGCAGCATGGGGTTAATAGAGGAGACCCAGTACTTC. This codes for CASSMGLIEETQYF.

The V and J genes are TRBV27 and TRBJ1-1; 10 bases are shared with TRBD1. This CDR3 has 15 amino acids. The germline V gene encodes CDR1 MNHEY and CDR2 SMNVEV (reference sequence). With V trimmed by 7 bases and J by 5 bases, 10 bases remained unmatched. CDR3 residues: CASKGRDRGWTEAFF. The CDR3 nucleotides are TGTGCCAGCAAGGGGAGGGACAGGGGCTGGACTGAAGCTTTCTTT.

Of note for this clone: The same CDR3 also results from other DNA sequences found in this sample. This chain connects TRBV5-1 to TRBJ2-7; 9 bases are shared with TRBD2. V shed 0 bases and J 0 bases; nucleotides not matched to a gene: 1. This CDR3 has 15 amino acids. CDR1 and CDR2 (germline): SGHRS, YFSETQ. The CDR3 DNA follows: TGCGCCAGCAGCTTGGTTAGCGGGAGCTCCTACGAGCAGTACTTC. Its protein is CASSLVSGSSYEQYF. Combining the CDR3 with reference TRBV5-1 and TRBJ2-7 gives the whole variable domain KAGVTQTPRYLIKTRGQQVTLSCSPISGHRSVSWYQQTPGQGLQFLFEYFSETQRNKGNFPGRFSGRQFSNSRSEMNVSTLELGDSALYLCASSLVSGSSYEQYFGPGTRLTVT.

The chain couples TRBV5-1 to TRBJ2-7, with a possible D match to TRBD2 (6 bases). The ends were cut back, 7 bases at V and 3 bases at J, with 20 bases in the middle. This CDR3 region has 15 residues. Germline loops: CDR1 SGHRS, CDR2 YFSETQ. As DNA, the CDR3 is TGCGCCAGCGCATTTAACGCGGGGAATGGCTACGAGCAGTACTTC. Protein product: CASAFNAGNGYEQYF.

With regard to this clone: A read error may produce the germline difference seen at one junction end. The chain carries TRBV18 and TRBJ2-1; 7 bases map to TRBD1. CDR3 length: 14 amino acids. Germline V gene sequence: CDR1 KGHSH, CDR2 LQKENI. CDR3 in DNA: TGTGCCAGCTCACCGTGGGACAGCTACAATGAGCAATTCTTC. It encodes CASSPWDSYNEQFF.

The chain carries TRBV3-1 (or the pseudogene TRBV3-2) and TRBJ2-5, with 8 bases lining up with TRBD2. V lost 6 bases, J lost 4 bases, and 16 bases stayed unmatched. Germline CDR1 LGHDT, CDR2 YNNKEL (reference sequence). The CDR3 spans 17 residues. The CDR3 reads CASSPWGGAGERETQYF. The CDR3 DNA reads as TGTGCCAGCAGTCCTTGGGGGGGAGCGGGGGAGAGAGAGACCCAGTACTTC.

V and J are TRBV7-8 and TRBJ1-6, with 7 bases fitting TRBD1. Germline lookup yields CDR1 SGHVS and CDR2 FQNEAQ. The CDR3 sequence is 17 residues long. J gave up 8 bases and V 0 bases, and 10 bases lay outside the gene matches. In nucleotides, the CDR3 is TGTGCCAGCAGCTTAGCGCGGACAGGACGGGCATATTCACCCCTCCACTTT. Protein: CASSLARTGRAYSPLHF.

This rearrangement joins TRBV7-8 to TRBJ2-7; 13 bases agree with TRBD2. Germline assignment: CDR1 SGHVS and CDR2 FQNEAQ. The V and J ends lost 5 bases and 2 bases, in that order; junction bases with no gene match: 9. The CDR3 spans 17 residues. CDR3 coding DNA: TGTGCCAGCAGCGACGGGACTAGCGGGATACTAACCTACGAGCAGTACTTC. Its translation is CASSDGTSGILTYEQYF.

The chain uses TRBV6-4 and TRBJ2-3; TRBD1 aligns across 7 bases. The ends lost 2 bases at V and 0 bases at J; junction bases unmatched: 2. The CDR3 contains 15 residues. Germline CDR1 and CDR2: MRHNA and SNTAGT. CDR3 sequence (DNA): TGTGCCAGCAGTGACGGACAGGCAAGCACAGATACGCAGTATTTT. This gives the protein CASSDGQASTDTQYF.

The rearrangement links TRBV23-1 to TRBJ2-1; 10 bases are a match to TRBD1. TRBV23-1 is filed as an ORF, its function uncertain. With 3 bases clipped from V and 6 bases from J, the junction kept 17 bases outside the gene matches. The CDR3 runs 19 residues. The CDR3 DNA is TGCGCCAGCAGTCAGAACGCTCACCCCGGGACAGGGGTCGGCAATGAGCAGTTCTTC. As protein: CASSQNAHPGTGVGNEQFF.

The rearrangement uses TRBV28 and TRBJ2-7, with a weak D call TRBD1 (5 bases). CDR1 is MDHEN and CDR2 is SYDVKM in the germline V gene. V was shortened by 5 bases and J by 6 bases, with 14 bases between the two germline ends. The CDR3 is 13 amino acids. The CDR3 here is CASSIPTGAEQYF. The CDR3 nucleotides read TGTGCCAGCAGTATTCCGACTGGGGCCGAGCAGTACTTC.

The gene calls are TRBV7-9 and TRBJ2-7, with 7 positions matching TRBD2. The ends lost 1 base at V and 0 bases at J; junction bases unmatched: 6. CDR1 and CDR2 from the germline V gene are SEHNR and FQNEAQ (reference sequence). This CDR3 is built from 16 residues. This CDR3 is CASSLDGGSSSYEQYF. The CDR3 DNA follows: TGTGCCAGCAGCTTAGATGGCGGGAGTTCCTCCTACGAGCAGTACTTC.

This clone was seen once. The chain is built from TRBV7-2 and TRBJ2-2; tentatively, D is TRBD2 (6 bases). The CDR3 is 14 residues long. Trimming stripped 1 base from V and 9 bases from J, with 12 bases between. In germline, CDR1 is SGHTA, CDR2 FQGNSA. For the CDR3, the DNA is TGTGCCAGCAGCTTAGTTGGCGGGGCAAGGGAGCTGTTTTTT. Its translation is CASSLVGGARELFF.

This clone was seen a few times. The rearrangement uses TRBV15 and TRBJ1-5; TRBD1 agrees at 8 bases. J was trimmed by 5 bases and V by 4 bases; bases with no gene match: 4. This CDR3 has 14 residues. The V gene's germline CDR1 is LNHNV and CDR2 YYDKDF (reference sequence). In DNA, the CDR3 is TGTGCCACCAGCACATCAGGGGGCCATCAGCCCCAGCATTTT. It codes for CATSTSGGHQPQHF.

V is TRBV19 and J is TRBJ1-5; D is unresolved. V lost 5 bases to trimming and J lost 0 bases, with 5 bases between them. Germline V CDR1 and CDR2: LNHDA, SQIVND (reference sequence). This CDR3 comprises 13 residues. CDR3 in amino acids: CASSPYSNQPQHF. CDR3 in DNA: TGTGCCAGTAGTCCTTATAGCAATCAGCCCCAGCATTTT.

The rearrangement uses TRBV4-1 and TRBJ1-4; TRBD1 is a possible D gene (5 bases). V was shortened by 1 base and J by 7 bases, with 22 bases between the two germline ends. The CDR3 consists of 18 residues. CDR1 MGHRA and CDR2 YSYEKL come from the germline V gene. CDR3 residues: CASSQGRVGSQGSEKLFF. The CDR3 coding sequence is TGCGCCAGCAGCCAAGGAAGGGTAGGTTCCCAGGGAAGTGAAAAACTGTTTTTT.

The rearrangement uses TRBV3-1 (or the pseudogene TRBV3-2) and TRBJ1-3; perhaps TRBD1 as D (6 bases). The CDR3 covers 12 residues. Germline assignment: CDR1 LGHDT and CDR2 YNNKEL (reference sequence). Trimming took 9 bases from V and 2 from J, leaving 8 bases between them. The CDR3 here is CASSGAGNTIYF. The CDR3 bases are TGTGCCAGTTCAGGGGCTGGAAACACCATATATTTT.

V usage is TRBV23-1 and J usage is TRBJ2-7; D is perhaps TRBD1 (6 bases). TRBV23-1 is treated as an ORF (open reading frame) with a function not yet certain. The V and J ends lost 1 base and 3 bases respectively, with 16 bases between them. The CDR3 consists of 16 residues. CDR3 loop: CASSQFQQGTLYEQYF. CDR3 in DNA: TGCGCCAGCAGTCAATTTCAACAGGGCACCCTCTACGAGCAGTACTTC.

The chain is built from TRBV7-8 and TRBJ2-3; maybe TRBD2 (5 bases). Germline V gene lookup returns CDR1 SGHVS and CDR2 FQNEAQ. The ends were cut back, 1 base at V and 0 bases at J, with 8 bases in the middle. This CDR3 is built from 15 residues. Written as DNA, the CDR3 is TGTGCCAGCAGCTTAGGGCGGACTAGCACAGATACGCAGTATTTT. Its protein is CASSLGRTSTDTQYF.